This T cell receptor beta chain derives from a study of blood T cells in healthy people across ages. This clonotype was seen a handful of times. A second PCR, run for about 7 to 11 cycles, used a sample-barcoded 5' primer plus a J-beta primer mix. TCRdb passed the 5' RACE reads through MiXCR, listing each CDR3 protein once. The sample carries over 1,500,000 distinct CDR3 sequences, roughly 43% recorded once. Germline lookup yields CDR1 WSHSY and CDR2 SAAADI. CDR3 length: 15 amino acids. Trimming cost V 2 bases and J 6 bases; bases outside gene matches: 6. Total RNA, at least 6 micrograms per sample, was extracted from PBMCs.

Sequencing was carried out using blood. The genes are TRBV10-2 and TRBJ2-1; 8 bases agree with TRBD2. The source of this sequence is a human donor in good health. The CDR3 DNA sequence: TGCGCCAGCAGTGAGAGTAGCGGGGTTCTCAATGAGCAGTTCTTC. This encodes CASSESSGVLNEQFF.